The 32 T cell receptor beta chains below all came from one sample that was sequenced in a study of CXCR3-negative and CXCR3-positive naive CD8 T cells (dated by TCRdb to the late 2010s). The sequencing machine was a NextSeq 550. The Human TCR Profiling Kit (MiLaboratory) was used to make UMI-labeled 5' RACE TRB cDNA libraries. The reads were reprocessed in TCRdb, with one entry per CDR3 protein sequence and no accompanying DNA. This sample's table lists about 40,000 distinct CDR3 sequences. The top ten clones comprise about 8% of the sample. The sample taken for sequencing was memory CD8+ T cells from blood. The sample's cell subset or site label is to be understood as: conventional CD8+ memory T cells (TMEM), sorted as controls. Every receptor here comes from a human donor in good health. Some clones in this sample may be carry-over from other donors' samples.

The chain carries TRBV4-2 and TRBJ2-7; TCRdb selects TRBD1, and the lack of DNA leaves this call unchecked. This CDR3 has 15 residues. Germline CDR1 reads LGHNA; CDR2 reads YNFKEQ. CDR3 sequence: CASSQGTGGSYEQYF.

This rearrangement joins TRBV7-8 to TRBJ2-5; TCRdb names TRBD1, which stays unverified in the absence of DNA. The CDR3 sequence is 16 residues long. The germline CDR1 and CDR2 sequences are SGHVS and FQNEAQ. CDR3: CASSTKDRGLQETQYF.

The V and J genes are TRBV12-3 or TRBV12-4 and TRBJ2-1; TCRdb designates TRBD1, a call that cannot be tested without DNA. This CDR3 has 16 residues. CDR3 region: CASSSTTGSPHNEQFF.

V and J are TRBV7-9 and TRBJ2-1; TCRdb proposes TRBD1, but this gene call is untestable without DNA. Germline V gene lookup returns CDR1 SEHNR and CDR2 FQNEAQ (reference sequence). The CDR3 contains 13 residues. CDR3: CAISGQGVSEQFF.

Here the CDR3 reads CASSLSSGQPQHF. The V and J genes are TRBV7-9 and TRBJ1-5. CDR1 and CDR2 from the germline V gene are SEHNR and FQNEAQ (reference sequence). The CDR3 is made up of 13 amino acids. The complete variable domain, with remaining parts taken from reference TRBV7-9 and TRBJ1-5, reads DTGVSQNPRHKITKRGQNVTFRCDPISEHNRLYWYRQTLGQGPEFLTYFQNEAQLEKSRLLSDRFSAERPKGSFSTLEIQRTEQGDSAMYLCASSLSSGQPQHFGDGTRLSIL.

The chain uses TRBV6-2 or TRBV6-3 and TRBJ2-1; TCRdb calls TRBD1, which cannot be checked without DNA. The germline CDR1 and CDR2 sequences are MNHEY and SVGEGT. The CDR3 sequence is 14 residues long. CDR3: CASIGGPRYNEQFF.

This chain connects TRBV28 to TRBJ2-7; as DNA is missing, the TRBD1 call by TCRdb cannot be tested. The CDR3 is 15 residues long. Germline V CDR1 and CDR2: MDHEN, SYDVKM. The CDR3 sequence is CASSFRNPPPHEQYF. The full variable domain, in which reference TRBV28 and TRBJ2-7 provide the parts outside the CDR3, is DVKVTQSSRYLVKRTGEKVFLECVQDMDHENMFWYRQDPGLGLRLIYFSYDVKMKEKGDIPEGYSVSREKKERFSLILESASTNQTSMYLCASSFRNPPPHEQYFGPGTRLTVT.

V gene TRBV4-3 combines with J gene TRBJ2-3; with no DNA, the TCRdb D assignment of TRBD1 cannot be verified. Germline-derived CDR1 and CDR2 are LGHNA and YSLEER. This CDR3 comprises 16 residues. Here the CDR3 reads CASSPDYIQGTDTQYF.

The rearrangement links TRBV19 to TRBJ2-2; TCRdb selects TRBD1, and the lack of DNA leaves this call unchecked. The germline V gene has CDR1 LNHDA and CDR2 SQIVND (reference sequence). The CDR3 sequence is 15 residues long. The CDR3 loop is CANTSGQEDTGELFF.

The chain's CDR3 is CASTLLLAGGDNEQFF. The chain carries TRBV12-3 or TRBV12-4 and TRBJ2-1; TCRdb's D call, TRBD2, is unchecked because there is no DNA. The length of the CDR3 is 16 residues.

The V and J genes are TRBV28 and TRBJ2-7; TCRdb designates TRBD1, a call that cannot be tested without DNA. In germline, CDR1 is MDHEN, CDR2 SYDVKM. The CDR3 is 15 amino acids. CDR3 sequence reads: CASSLGPDSEDEQYF.

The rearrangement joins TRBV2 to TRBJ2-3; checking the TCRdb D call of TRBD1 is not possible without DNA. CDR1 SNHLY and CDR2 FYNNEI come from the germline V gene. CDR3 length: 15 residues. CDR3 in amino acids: CASSRTGASTDTQYF. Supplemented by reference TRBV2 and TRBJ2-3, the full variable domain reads EPEVTQTPSHQVTQMGQEVILRCVPISNHLYFYWYRQILGQKVEFLVSFYNNEISEKSEIFDDQFSVERPDGSNFTLKIRSTKLEDSAMYFCASSRTGASTDTQYFGPGTRLTVL.

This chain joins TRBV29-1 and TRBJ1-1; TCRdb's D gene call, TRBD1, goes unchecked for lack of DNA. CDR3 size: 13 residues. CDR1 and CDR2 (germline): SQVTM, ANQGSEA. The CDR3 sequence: CSVAGGLSTEAFF.

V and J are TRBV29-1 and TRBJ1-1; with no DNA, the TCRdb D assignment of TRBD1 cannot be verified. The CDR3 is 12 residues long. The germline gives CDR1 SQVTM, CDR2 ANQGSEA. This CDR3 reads CSVDRGNTEAFF. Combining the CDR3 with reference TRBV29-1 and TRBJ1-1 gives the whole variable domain SAVISQKPSRDICQRGTSLTIQCQVDSQVTMMFWYRQQPGQSLTLIATANQGSEATYESGFVIDKFPISRPNLTFSTLTVSNMSPEDSSIYLCSVDRGNTEAFFGQGTRLTVV.

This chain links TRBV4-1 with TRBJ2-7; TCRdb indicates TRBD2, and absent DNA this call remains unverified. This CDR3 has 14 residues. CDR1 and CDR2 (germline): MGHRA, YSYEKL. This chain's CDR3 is CASSPASGVYEQYF.

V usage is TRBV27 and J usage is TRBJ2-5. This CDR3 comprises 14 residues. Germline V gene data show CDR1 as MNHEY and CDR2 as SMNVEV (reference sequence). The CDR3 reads CASSLSGNGETQYF.

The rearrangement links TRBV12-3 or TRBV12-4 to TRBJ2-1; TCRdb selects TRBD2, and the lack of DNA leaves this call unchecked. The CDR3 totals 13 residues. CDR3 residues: CATWDYSYNEQFF.

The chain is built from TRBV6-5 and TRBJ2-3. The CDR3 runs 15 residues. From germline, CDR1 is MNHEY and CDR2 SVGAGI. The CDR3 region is CASSYSGTSTDTQYF.

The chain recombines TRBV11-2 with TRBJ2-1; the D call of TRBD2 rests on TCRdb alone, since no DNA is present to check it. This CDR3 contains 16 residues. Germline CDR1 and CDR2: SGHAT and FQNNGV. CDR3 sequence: CASSPLTSGLYNEQFF.

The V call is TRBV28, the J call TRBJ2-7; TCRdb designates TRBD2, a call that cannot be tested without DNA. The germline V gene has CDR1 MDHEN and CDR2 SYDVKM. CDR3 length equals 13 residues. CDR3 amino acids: CASSLPAGYEQYF.

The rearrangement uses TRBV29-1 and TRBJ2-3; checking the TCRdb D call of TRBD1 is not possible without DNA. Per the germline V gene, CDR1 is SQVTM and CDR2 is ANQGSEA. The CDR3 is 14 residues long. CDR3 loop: CSVGKRGFTDTQYF.

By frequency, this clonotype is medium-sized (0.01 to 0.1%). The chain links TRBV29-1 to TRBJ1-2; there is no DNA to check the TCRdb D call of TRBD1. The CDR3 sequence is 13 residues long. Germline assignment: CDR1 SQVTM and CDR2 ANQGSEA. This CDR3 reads CSVDGQGSGGYTF. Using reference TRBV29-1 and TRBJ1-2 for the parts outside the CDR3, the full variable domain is SAVISQKPSRDICQRGTSLTIQCQVDSQVTMMFWYRQQPGQSLTLIATANQGSEATYESGFVIDKFPISRPNLTFSTLTVSNMSPEDSSIYLCSVDGQGSGGYTFGSGTRLTVV.

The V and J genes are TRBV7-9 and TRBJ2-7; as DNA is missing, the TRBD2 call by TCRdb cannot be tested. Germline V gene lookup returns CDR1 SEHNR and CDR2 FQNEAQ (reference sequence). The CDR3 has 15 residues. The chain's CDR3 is CASSPPGAGGEEQYF.

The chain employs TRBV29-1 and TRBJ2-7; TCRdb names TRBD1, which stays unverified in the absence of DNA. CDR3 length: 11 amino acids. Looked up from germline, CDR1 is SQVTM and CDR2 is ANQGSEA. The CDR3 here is CSVEGDYEQYF.

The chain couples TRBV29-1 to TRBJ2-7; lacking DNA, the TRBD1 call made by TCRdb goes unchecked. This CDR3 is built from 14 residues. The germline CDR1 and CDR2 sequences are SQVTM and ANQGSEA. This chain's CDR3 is CSVEPLDREHEQYF.

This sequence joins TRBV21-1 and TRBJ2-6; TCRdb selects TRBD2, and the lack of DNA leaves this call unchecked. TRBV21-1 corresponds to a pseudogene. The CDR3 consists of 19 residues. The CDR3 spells CASSLRGGTPWSGANVLTF.

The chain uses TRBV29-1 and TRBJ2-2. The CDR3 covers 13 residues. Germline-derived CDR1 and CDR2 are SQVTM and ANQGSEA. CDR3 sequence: CSVELGSTGELFF.

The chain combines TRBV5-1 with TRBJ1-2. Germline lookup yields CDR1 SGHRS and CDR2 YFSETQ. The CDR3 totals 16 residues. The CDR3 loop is CASSLATVTPLYGYTF.

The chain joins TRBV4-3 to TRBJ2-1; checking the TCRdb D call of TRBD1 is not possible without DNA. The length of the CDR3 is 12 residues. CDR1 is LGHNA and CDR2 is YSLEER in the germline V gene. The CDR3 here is CASSPDSNEQFF.

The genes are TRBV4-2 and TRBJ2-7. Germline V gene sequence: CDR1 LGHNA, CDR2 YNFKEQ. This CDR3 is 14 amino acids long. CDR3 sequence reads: CASSPYGGPYEQYF.

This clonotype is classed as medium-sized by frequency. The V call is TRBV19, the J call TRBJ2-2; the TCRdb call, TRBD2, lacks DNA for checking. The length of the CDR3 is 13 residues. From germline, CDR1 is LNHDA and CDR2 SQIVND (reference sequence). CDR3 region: CASAIGSTGELFF.

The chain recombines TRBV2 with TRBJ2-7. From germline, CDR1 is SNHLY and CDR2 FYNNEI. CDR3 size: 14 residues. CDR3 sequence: CASTEHLPGNEQYF.